These 21 T cell receptor beta chains originate from one sample sequenced in a study of shared clonotypes between healthy human individuals. The table came from immunoSEQ multiplex PCR; TCRdb's copy has only in-frame clones and leaves some out. The sample lists 330,000 or so clones; roughly 70% were seen once. The specimen sequenced was memory CD4+ T cells sorted from blood. Subset specified: CD45RA-negative fraction. The receptors stem from a man aged 30-40 years in good health.

This chain uses TRBV18 with TRBJ2-5, with 9 bases fitting TRBD2. With V trimmed by 3 bases and J by 4 bases, 6 bases remained unmatched. The CDR3 runs 15 residues. Germline lookup yields CDR1 KGHSH and CDR2 LQKENI. In nucleotides, the CDR3 is TGTGCCAGCTCACCCTTAGCGGGAGCAGGAGAGACCCAGTACTTC. Residues: CASSPLAGAGETQYF.

J is TRBJ2-5 and V is TRBV19; D possibly matches TRBD1 or TRBD2 (5 bases each). The CDR3 is 15 amino acids. Germline loops: CDR1 LNHDA, CDR2 SQIVND (reference sequence). V lost 9 bases and J lost 3, with 20 bases in between. The CDR3 reads CASKGIGAGEETQYF. As DNA, the CDR3 is TGTGCCAGCAAGGGGATCGGGGCGGGTGAAGAGACCCAGTACTTC.

This clone was found once. This sequence joins TRBV25-1 and TRBJ2-7, with 7 bases identical to TRBD1. The CDR3 runs 13 residues. V was clipped by 7 bases and J by 0 bases; unmatched bases: 3. The germline CDR1 and CDR2 sequences are MGHDK and SYGVNS. The CDR3 DNA reads TGTGCCAGCAAGGGACAGCTCTCCTACGAGCAGTACTTC. Translation gives CASKGQLSYEQYF.

The table lists this clone with a few counts. The junction does not match germline at one end; this may be a read error. This chain joins TRBV7-2 and TRBJ2-5; 9 bases match TRBD2. This CDR3 spans 17 amino acids. Germline V gives CDR1 SGHTA, CDR2 FQGNSA. CDR3 nucleotides: TGTGCCAGCAGTTTAGGGGTCAGCGGGAGGACTCAAGAGACCCAGTACTTC. Protein: CASSLGVSGRTQETQYF.

The chain links TRBV11-2 to TRBJ2-7; TRBD1 or TRBD2 may be the D gene (5 bases each). Per germline, CDR1 SGHAT and CDR2 FQNNGV. The germline V and J ends were trimmed by 6 bases and 3 bases, with 18 bases remaining between them. This CDR3 contains 15 residues. The CDR3 coding sequence is TGTGCCAGCAGTCCGGGACGGCGAAACCTCTACGAGCAGTACTTC. It encodes CASSPGRRNLYEQYF.

Written as DNA, the CDR3 is TGTGCCAGCAGCTTAGTTAGCGGGAGGGTTGGCGAGCAGTTCTTC. Translating gives CASSLVSGRVGEQFF. This chain links TRBV7-2 with TRBJ2-1; 11 positions agree with TRBD2. The V gene end was trimmed by 1 base and the J gene end by 10 bases; junction bases not matched to a gene: 6. Germline assignment: CDR1 SGHTA and CDR2 FQGNSA. The CDR3 runs to 15 residues.

This rearrangement joins TRBV7-9 to TRBJ2-3, with TRBD2 matching 8 bases. V was clipped by 2 bases and J by 5 bases; unmatched bases: 9. The CDR3 consists of 16 residues. The germline gives CDR1 SEHNR, CDR2 FQNEAQ (reference sequence). CDR3 sequence: CASSLKGTRPQDTQYF. The CDR3 DNA is TGTGCCAGCAGCTTAAAGGGGACTAGGCCTCAAGATACGCAGTATTTT.

About this clone itself: Different DNA sequences within this sample yield the same CDR3. The J gene is TRBJ2-3, the V gene TRBV5-1, with D unresolved. The germline V gene has CDR1 SGHRS and CDR2 YFSETQ. The CDR3 covers 14 residues. V was shortened by 4 bases and J by 0 bases, with 9 bases between the two germline ends. CDR3 DNA: TGCGCCAGCAGCCTCGGAGCTAGCACAGATACGCAGTATTTT. It yields the protein CASSLGASTDTQYF. The full variable domain, completed using reference TRBV5-1 and TRBJ2-3, is KAGVTQTPRYLIKTRGQQVTLSCSPISGHRSVSWYQQTPGQGLQFLFEYFSETQRNKGNFPGRFSGRQFSNSRSEMNVSTLELGDSALYLCASSLGASTDTQYFGPGTRLTVL.

In its sample, this clone was seen a few times. CDR3 loop: CASSRRRTSGTYEQYF. CDR3 coding DNA: TGTGCCAGCAGTCGTAGGAGGACTAGCGGGACTTACGAGCAGTACTTC. V and J are TRBV28 and TRBJ2-7, with 12 positions matching TRBD2. This CDR3 spans 16 amino acids. Germline V gene sequence: CDR1 MDHEN, CDR2 SYDVKM. V lost 5 bases, J lost 4 bases, and 9 bases stayed unmatched.

This clone was picked up one time. The chain combines TRBV5-4 with TRBJ2-3, with a possible D match to TRBD2 (6 bases). Germline-derived CDR1 and CDR2 are SGHNT and YYREEE (reference sequence). The CDR3 spans 16 residues. Deletions cut 0 bases from V and 0 bases from J, with 11 bases between. This chain's CDR3 is CASSLVGGISTDTQYF. The CDR3 DNA is TGTGCCAGCAGCTTGGTCGGCGGGATAAGCACAGATACGCAGTATTTT.

The rearrangement joins TRBV5-1 to TRBJ2-5, with D possibly being TRBD2 (6 bases). The last part of the DNA fits TRBJ2-7 better; the J call may be wrong. The germline V gene has CDR1 SGHRS and CDR2 YFSETQ. The CDR3 is made up of 17 amino acids. The CDR3 bases are TGCGCCAGCAGCTTGGGCTTGGGCGGGACTCTAATCTACGAGCAGTACTTC. Protein product: CASSLGLGGTLIYEQYF.

This chain connects TRBV11-3 to TRBJ2-7; 13 bases match TRBD2. The germline CDR1 and CDR2 sequences are SGHNT and YENEEA. The V and J ends lost 5 bases and 4 bases, in that order; junction bases with no gene match: 2. This CDR3 region has 14 residues. The CDR3 DNA follows: TGTGCCAGCAGCATGACTAGCGGGGGGTACGAGCAGTACTTC. The encoded protein is CASSMTSGGYEQYF.

This clone was counted once. The junction and the germline gene differ at one end; a read error may be behind it. The sample has other DNA sequences that encode this CDR3 too. The rearrangement links TRBV5-4 to TRBJ1-1, with TRBD1 matching over 7 bases. The V gene's germline CDR1 is SGHNT and CDR2 YYREEE (reference sequence). This CDR3 has 16 residues. DNA for the CDR3: TGTGCCAGCAGCTCACTTTACCGGGACAGTGTAAATGAAGCTTTCTTC. It is translated as CASSSLYRDSVNEAFF. Together with reference TRBV5-4 and TRBJ1-1, the CDR3 gives the full variable domain: ETGVTQSPTHLIKTRGQQVTLRCSSQSGHNTVSWYQQALGQGPQFIFQYYREEENGRGNFPPRFSGLQFPNYSSELNVNALELDDSALYLCASSSLYRDSVNEAFFGQGTRLTVV.

V and J are TRBV5-1 and TRBJ2-7; TRBD2 might be the D (6 bases). CDR3 length: 14 residues. With 2 bases removed from V and 5 bases from J, the gap between germline ends came to 14 bases. Germline CDR1 is SGHRS and CDR2 is YFSETQ. In DNA, the CDR3 is TGCGCCAGCAGCTTATTCAGCTGGGGGGACGAGCAGTACTTC. Protein sequence: CASSLFSWGDEQYF.

This chain links TRBV7-2 with TRBJ2-1, with 12 bases fitting TRBD2. The CDR3 is 16 amino acids. V gave up 1 base and J gave up 9 bases; unmatched junction bases: 7. Germline loops: CDR1 SGHTA, CDR2 FQGNSA. Here the CDR3 DNA reads TGTACCAGCAGCTTAGGGGCTAGCGGGAGGGCCACTGAGCAGTTCTTC. Translating it yields CTSSLGASGRATEQFF.

This rearrangement joins TRBV6-4 to TRBJ2-1; perhaps D is TRBD1 or TRBD2 (5 bases each). Germline-derived CDR1 and CDR2 are MRHNA and SNTAGT. Trimming stripped 2 bases from V and 9 bases from J, with 14 bases between. CDR3 size: 14 residues. The CDR3 sequence is CASSDPFSGGEQFF. The CDR3 nucleotides read TGTGCCAGCAGTGACCCCTTCAGTGGGGGTGAGCAGTTCTTC.

V is TRBV6-1 and J is TRBJ2-5; 8 nucleotides match TRBD1. CDR1 and CDR2 (germline): MNHNS, SASEGT. The CDR3 sequence is 16 residues long. With 4 bases clipped from V and 7 bases from J, the junction kept 14 bases outside the gene matches. The CDR3 sequence: CASSGGGQGGIRTQYF. The CDR3 nucleotides read TGTGCCAGCAGTGGGGGAGGACAGGGTGGTATACGGACCCAGTACTTC.

The chain combines TRBV6-1 with TRBJ1-1, with 8 bases that match TRBD1. Germline lookup yields CDR1 MNHNS and CDR2 SASEGT. V lost 4 bases to trimming and J lost 11 bases; unmatched junction nucleotides: 9. This CDR3 is built from 13 residues. CDR3 amino acids: CASSVSLQGAAFF. As DNA, the CDR3 is TGTGCCAGCAGTGTAAGCCTCCAGGGGGCCGCTTTCTTT.

The rearrangement links TRBV18 to TRBJ2-1, with D unclear. V lost 2 bases and J 2 bases, leaving 13 bases between the germline ends. This CDR3 comprises 16 residues. CDR1 and CDR2 from the germline V gene are KGHSH and LQKENI. CDR3 amino acids: CASSPGVTSTYNEQFF. For the CDR3, the DNA is TGTGCCAGCTCACCAGGTGTAACCAGTACCTACAATGAGCAGTTCTTC.

This clone was seen more than once but under ten times. V and J are TRBV2 and TRBJ2-7; no definite D call. The CDR3 loop spans 10 amino acids. From germline, CDR1 is SNHLY and CDR2 FYNNEI. Trimming left V 5 bases short and J 2 bases short, with 1 base between. CDR3 protein: CASSPYEQYF. Written as DNA, the CDR3 is TGTGCCAGCAGTCCCTACGAGCAGTACTTC. Together with reference TRBV2 and TRBJ2-7, the CDR3 gives the full variable domain: EPEVTQTPSHQVTQMGQEVILRCVPISNHLYFYWYRQILGQKVEFLVSFYNNEISEKSEIFDDQFSVERPDGSNFTLKIRSTKLEDSAMYFCASSPYEQYFGPGTRLTVT.

This clone was counted a single time. V gene TRBV2 combines with J gene TRBJ2-7; 9 positions match TRBD1. This CDR3 has 17 residues. J lost 3 bases, V lost 5 bases, and 14 bases had no gene match. CDR1 and CDR2 (germline): SNHLY, FYNNEI. The CDR3, as DNA: TGTGCCAGCAGTCATCCAATGGGACAGGGTCGGTACTACGAGCAGTACTTC. Translating gives CASSHPMGQGRYYEQYF.